These T cell receptor beta chains were read from a single sample in a study of blood T cell repertoires in COVID-19. The data were produced by immunoSEQ multiplex PCR, yet TCRdb's version contains in-frame clones alone and is incomplete. The sample carries tens of thousands of clones, around 80% recorded once. The sample was peripheral blood. Receptor source: a human donor in a cohort sampled during active COVID-19. CDR3s include the opening cysteine and the closing phenylalanine or tryptophan. The D gene is left open where the match is weak.

v_gene,j_gene,d_gene,CDR3aa,CDR3nt
TRBV19,TRBJ2-7,NA,CASSPQDSYEQYF,TGTGCCAGTAGTCCACAGGACAGCTACGAGCAGTACTTC
TRBV9,TRBJ1-1,NA,CASSGSGTPNTEAFF,TGTGCCAGCAGCGGTAGTGGGACACCGAACACTGAAGCTTTCTTT
TRBV19,TRBJ2-7,TRBD2,CASSIKLAGYYEQYF,TGTGCCAGTAGTATCAAACTAGCGGGCTACTACGAGCAGTACTTC
TRBV6-2/TRBV6-3,TRBJ2-2,NA,CASSYGRGNSGAGELFF,TGTGCCAGCAGTTACGGACGGGGGAATAGTGGGGCCGGGGAGCTGTTTTTT
TRBV5-1,TRBJ2-7,NA,CASSLGLEGGEQYF,TGCGCCAGCAGCTTGGGACTAGAAGGCGGCGAGCAGTACTTC
TRBV9,TRBJ2-2,NA,CASSVGSTPHENTGELFF,TGTGCCAGCAGCGTAGGGTCGACACCTCATGAGAACACCGGGGAGCTGTTTTTT
TRBV25-1,TRBJ2-7,NA,CASRGLFSYEQYF,TGTGCCAGTAGGGGACTCTTCTCCTACGAGCAGTACTTC
TRBV29-1,TRBJ1-1,NA,CSVRTQGNTEAFF,TGCAGCGTTCGAACACAGGGAAACACTGAAGCTTTCTTT
TRBV7-9,TRBJ2-2,TRBD2,CASSLKREVTGELFF,TGTGCCAGCAGCTTAAAGCGGGAAGTCACCGGGGAGCTGTTTTTT
TRBV19,TRBJ1-1,NA,CASSIDVRGALEAFF,TGTGCCAGTAGTATAGATGTTCGGGGGGCCCTTGAAGCTTTCTTT
TRBV28,TRBJ2-5,TRBD2,CASSLAGGTSGLWETQYF,TGTGCCAGCAGTTTAGCGGGAGGGACCAGCGGGTTGTGGGAGACCCAGTACTTC
TRBV7-2,TRBJ2-7,NA,CASRRTGGAYEQYF,TGTGCCAGCAGACGAACAGGGGGGGCCTACGAGCAGTACTTC
TRBV2,TRBJ1-6,TRBD1,CASSEGGQGVHSPLHF,TGTGCCAGCAGTGAAGGTGGGCAGGGGGTTCATTCACCCCTCCACTTT
TRBV15,TRBJ1-1,NA,CATSRAGANTEAFF,TGTGCCACCAGCAGGGCTGGAGCGAACACTGAAGCTTTCTTT
TRBV9,TRBJ2-7,TRBD2,CASSEASGSPYEQYF,TGTGCCAGCAGCGAGGCTAGCGGGAGTCCGTACGAGCAGTACTTC
TRBV5-5,TRBJ2-5,TRBD2,CASSFGSSGGTHETQYF,TGTGCCAGCAGCTTTGGGAGCAGCGGGGGCACCCACGAGACCCAGTACTTC
TRBV19,TRBJ1-3,TRBD1,CASSTGTGLSGNTIYF,TGTGCCAGTAGTACGGGGACAGGGCTCTCTGGAAACACCATATATTTT
TRBV19,TRBJ2-5,NA,CASSGRGGAGETQYF,TGTGCCAGTAGTGGACGGGGCGGGGCCGGAGAGACCCAGTACTTC